A single T cell receptor (beta chain) is shown here with its context. The antigen it binds to is not known. The input lacks base qualities; no much larger clone sits a single base away. The data originate from a study of long-term antiretroviral therapy in people with HIV (dated by TCRdb to the early 2020s). Regarding the study in general: The earliest samples were collected roughly a decade before the 2015 WHO recommendation for immediate ART, at a time when ART was usually postponed until CD4 counts fell. No cross-contamination during QIAcube processing turned up in test extractions that ran a monoclonal T-cell line alongside about 35 polyclonal samples. A retrospective serial study tested whether ART initiation and durable HIV suppression were associated with changes in peripheral blood TRB repertoire composition and diversity. A total of 150 to 200 cryopreserved PBMC samples came from a few dozen adults with confirmed HIV infection and were collected serially over a mean of roughly 6 years (range 1-12). Of the 30 participants with HIV, approximately 11 were female.

Overall study outcomes, separate from this receptor: At every time point, the repertoire was dominated by expanded TRB clones first identified before ART initiation, although this dominance fluctuated and, in many PLHIV, declined after ART. Because pre-ART samples had limited cell numbers, profiling was done on unsorted PBMC rather than on sorted CD4+ and CD8+ T cells. The samples span the years 2004 to 2017, and the ART regimens used at that time may not be as effective as current regimens. CDR3 length ranges in HIV repertoires were narrower than in controls, and network structure suggested an antigen-experienced repertoire with only a slight naive shift after ART. Inferences about post-ART repertoire changes are limited because no data were available on ART adherence, viral resistance or therapy changes. Starting ART was linked to a significant rise in TRB diversity, yet even with long-term ART the diversity remained significantly lower than in transplant donor controls. Because PBMC availability was limited, only the TCR beta chain was sequenced, with no alpha chain pairing.

Sequencing of the TRB variable region was done with the immunoSEQ hsTCRB v3.0 assay at survey level resolution. The target sequencing depth for TRB was 40,000-50,000 T-cell genomes per sample. An Illumina MiSeq with a v3 150-cycle kit was used to sequence the pooled TRB libraries. Per the original workflow: Repertoire analysis ran in R within a reproducible Nextflow workflow covering QC, data transformation and analysis. LymphoSeq2, an R package for exploring AIRR-Seq data, was used to implement custom analyses. After excluding a few samples that yielded fewer than 5000 total TRB sequences, approximately 180 HIV repertoires remained for analysis. Among the roughly 190 retained HIV repertoires, about 57 were collected before ART initiation and more than 120 after ART initiation. Repertoires were downsampled to 5000 TRB nucleotide sequences, and summary statistics were averaged over 100 downsampling iterations. Only TRB sequences with CDR3 regions of at least seven amino acids were retained for analysis. Two measures captured diversity: a Shannon entropy-derived clonality score and the Gini coefficient. In repertoire networks, the top 5000 CDR3 amino acid sequences were linked whenever an edit distance of one separated two sequences. GLIPH2 predicted antigen specificity groups and MHC restriction for TRB CDR3 amino acid sequences. Known CMV, EBV, HIV or tissue antigen associations were flagged by matching CDR3 amino acid sequences against VDJdb and McPAS-TCR. Pre-ART, post-ART and control groups were compared with Wilcoxon signed-rank tests and Holm-Bonferroni correction. Here the immuneACCESS table is served through TCRdb, limited to in-frame sequences with V and J called. Missing clones are a known gap in these copies; in checked studies unresolved V genes cover under half, and the rest lacks a known reason. Clonal size and the V and J genes are those of that table, whereas D and trimming came from the DNA. For this sample the table gives roughly 17,000 clones, of which roughly 85% were detected only once. The ten largest clones capture 5.2% of the sample.

CDR1 and CDR2 were assigned from the germline V gene (reference sequence) as MNHEY and SMNVEV. Measured from the cysteine to the phenylalanine, the CDR3 is 15 residues long. Only the CDR3 portion is preserved as DNA: 45 bases, with reading frame beginning at the first base. Trimming removed 0 bases from V and 0 bases from J, leaving 7 bases between the germline ends. Participants were included only if at least one PBMC sample before ART initiation and at least two post-ART samples were available. Every participant with HIV received treatment in the United States of America. Before DNA extraction, cryopreserved samples of roughly 1-10 million PBMC were thawed and washed. At the time of the earliest PBMC sample for each participant with HIV, ages ranged from roughly 23 to 60 years. PBMC samples from each participant spanned 1-4 timepoints before ART initiation and 2-8 timepoints after ART initiation, with a median of 7 samples. Serial HIV viral load, CD4+ T-cell count, ART history and demographic data were obtained for every participant. Using a Qiagen kit on a QIAcube, genomic DNA was extracted from unsorted PBMC, with samples processed in batches of 12.

The chain was built from TRBV27 and TRBJ2-3, with a tentative D gene TRBD2 over 5 matching bases. The sample was unsorted PBMCs, taken 0.5 years after starting antiretroviral therapy. The source is a woman aged 40 to 50 with HIV. The nucleotide sequence reads TGTGCCAGCAGTTTATCCCTAGCCAGCACAGATACGCAGTATTTT. This sequence encodes CASSLSLASTDTQYF.